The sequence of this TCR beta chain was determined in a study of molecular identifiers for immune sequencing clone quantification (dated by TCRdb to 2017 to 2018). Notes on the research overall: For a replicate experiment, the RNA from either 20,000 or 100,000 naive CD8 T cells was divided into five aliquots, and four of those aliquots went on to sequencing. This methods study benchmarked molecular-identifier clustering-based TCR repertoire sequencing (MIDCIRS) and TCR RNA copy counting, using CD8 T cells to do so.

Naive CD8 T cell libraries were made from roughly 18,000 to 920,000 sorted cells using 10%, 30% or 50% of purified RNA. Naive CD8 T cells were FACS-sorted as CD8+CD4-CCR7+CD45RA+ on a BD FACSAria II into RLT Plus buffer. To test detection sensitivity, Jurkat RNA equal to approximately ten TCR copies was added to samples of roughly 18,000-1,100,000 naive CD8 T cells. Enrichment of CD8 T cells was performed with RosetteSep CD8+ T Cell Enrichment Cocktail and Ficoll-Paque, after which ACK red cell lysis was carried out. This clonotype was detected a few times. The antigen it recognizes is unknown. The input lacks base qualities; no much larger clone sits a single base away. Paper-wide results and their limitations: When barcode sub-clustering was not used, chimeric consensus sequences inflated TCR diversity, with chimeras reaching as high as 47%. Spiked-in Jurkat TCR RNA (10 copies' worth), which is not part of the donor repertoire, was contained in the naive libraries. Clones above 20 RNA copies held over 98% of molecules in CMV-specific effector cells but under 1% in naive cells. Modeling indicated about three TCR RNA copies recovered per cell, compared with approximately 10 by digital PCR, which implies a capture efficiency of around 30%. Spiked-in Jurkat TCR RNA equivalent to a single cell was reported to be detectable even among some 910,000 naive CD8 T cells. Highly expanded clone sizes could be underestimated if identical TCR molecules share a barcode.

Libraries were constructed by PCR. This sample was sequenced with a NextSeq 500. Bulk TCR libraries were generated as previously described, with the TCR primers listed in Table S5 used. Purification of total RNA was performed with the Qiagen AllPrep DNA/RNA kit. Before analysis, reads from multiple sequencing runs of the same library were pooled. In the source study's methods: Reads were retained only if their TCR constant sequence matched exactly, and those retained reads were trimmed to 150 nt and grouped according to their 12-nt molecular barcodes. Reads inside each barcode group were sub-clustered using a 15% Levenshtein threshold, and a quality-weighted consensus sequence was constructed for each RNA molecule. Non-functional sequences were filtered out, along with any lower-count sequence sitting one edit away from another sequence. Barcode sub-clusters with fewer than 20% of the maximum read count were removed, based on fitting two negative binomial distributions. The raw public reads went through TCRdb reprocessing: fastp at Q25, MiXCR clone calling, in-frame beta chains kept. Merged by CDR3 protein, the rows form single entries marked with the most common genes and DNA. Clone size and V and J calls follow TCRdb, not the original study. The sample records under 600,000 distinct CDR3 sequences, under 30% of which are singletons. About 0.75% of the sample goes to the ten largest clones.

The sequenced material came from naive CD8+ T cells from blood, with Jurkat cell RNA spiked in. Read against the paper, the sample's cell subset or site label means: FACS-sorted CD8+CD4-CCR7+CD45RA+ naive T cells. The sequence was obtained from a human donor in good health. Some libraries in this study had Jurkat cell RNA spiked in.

The CDR3 sequence is CASSLIRTGQLSYEQYF. The sequenced DNA: TGTGCCAGCAGCTTAATAAGAACTGGACAGCTTTCCTACGAGCAGTACTTC. Rearrangement joined TRBV5-7 to TRBJ2-7, with TRBD1 as a weak D call on 6 bases. TRBV5-7 is reported as an ORF; its role is uncertain. Trimming removed 2 bases from V and 1 base from J, leaving 19 bases between the germline ends. The CDR3 numbers 17 residues from cysteine through phenylalanine. The entry retains the CDR3 DNA only, 51 bases that are in frame from base 1.